A few counts support the clone carrying this TCR beta chain. Antigen specificity is unknown. Germline CDR1 SEHNR, CDR2 FQNEAQ (reference sequence). The CDR3 runs to 14 residues. Trimming removed 6 bases from V and 8 bases from J; junction bases left unmatched: 10. From the reads, TCRdb called clonotypes with MiXCR, one entry per CDR3 protein. The repertoire consists of 600,000 to 800,000 distinct CDR3 sequences, with less than 25% occurring once and the leading ten covering approximately 8.2%. This entry belongs to a study of T cell repertoires in cytomegalovirus infection. As for the study in general: Both a matching HLA type and CMV infection were indicated by public TCR beta signatures.

Study-wide results and caveats: Cumulative frequency of public TCR beta families picked out carriers of CMV plus the relevant HLA. HLA-C-restricted CMV-specific TCR beta clonotypes were dominant in the ex vivo response.

The specimen sequenced was CD8+ T cells from PBMCs. The chain recombines TRBV7-9 with TRBJ2-4, with TRBD1 matching 7 bases. This TCR derives from a human donor in good health (CMV status not recorded). Some clones in this sample may be carry-over from other donors' samples. The CDR3 is CASSSPDRADIQYF. The CDR3 nucleotides read TGTGCCAGCAGTTCCCCCGACAGGGCGGACATTCAGTACTTC.